These 20 T cell receptor beta chains share one sample of origin, sequenced in a study of shared clonotypes between healthy human individuals. Generated by immunoSEQ multiplex PCR, the TCRdb table keeps only in-frame clones and is missing some. The sample lists some 2.4 million clones, under 95% occurring once. Material for sequencing was naive CD4+ T cells from PBMCs. As to subset: CD45RA+ positively selected. The receptors shown here come from a man aged 18 to 29 in good health. Some clones in this sample may be carry-over from other donors' samples.

The V gene is TRBV2, the J gene TRBJ2-5; D gene ambiguous. V lost 6 bases, J lost 1 base, and 15 bases lay in between. The CDR3 covers 15 residues. Germline CDR1 reads SNHLY; CDR2 reads FYNNEI. CDR3 sequence reads: CASSPRLVLQETQYF. In DNA, the CDR3 is TGTGCCAGCAGCCCACGACTCGTTCTCCAAGAGACCCAGTACTTC.

The chain couples TRBV11-2 to TRBJ2-4; D is ambiguous. Between the trimmed V and J ends, which lost 5 bases and 7 bases, there was a span of 9 bases. The CDR3 contains 12 residues. CDR1 SGHAT and CDR2 FQNNGV come from the germline V gene. The CDR3 region is CASSAPSNIQYF. The CDR3 DNA sequence: TGTGCCAGCAGCGCCCCATCCAACATTCAGTACTTC.

The rearrangement joins TRBV20-1 to TRBJ1-2; no clear D. Looked up from germline, CDR1 is DFQATT and CDR2 is SNEGSKA (reference sequence). The CDR3 is 11 amino acids. DNA of the CDR3: TGCACCACACCCCCCCTCGGGGGCTACACCTTC. It translates to CTTPPLGGYTF.

V usage is TRBV21-1 and J usage is TRBJ1-2; the D call TRBD1 from the table was never checked on the DNA. TRBV21-1 is designated a pseudogene. The CDR3 totals 12 residues. CDR3 in amino acids: CAILRDSYGYTF. The CDR3, as DNA: TGTGCCATCCTCCGGGACAGCTATGGCTACACCTTC.

The chain uses TRBV7-2 and TRBJ2-3; unclear D gene. In germline, CDR1 is SGHTA, CDR2 FQGNSA. This CDR3 spans 13 amino acids. V was trimmed by 2 bases and J by 5 bases, leaving 8 bases between them. CDR3 in DNA: TGTGCCAGCAGCTTATTCGAAAGAGATACGCAGTATTTT. It yields the protein CASSLFERDTQYF.

J is TRBJ2-3 and V is TRBV5-1, with TRBD2 matching over 7 bases. From germline, CDR1 is SGHRS and CDR2 YFSETQ. Trimming removed 4 bases from V and 3 bases from J; junction bases left unmatched: 8. The CDR3 covers 15 residues. CDR3 amino acids: CASSLGGIRTDTQYF. The CDR3 DNA is TGCGCCAGCAGCCTCGGGGGGATAAGGACAGATACGCAGTATTTT. Based on the CDR3 plus reference TRBV5-1 and TRBJ2-3, the full variable domain is KAGVTQTPRYLIKTRGQQVTLSCSPISGHRSVSWYQQTPGQGLQFLFEYFSETQRNKGNFPGRFSGRQFSNSRSEMNVSTLELGDSALYLCASSLGGIRTDTQYFGPGTRLTVL.

The gene calls are TRBV9 and TRBJ1-5; the D gene is possibly TRBD1 (6 bases). Germline-derived CDR1 and CDR2 are SGDLS and YYNGEE. The V end lost 0 bases, the J end lost 0 bases, and 10 bases lay between the germline ends. The length of the CDR3 is 16 residues. The DNA for the CDR3 is TGTGCCAGCAGCGTAGGTCCAGGGGATAGCAATCAGCCCCAGCATTTT. It yields the protein CASSVGPGDSNQPQHF.

The chain is built from TRBV11-3 and TRBJ1-1; D remains ambiguous. The CDR3 sequence is 14 residues long. Trimming shortened V by 3 bases and J by 0 bases, and 8 bases separated the two germline ends. Germline-derived CDR1 and CDR2 are SGHNT and YENEEA. In nucleotides, the CDR3 is TGTGCCAGCAGCTTGGGGTCTTTGAACACTGAAGCTTTCTTT. Protein: CASSLGSLNTEAFF.

The rearrangement uses TRBV28 and TRBJ2-6; 7 nucleotides agree with TRBD1. The germline CDR1 and CDR2 sequences are MDHEN and SYDVKM. The CDR3 loop spans 18 amino acids. V gave up 3 bases and J gave up 0 bases; unmatched junction bases: 8. The CDR3 DNA sequence: TGTGCCAGCAGTTTCTTGGGACAGTATAACTCTGGGGCCAACGTCCTGACTTTC. Protein product: CASSFLGQYNSGANVLTF.

The rearrangement links TRBV7-9 to TRBJ1-2, with TRBD1 as a possible D gene (5 bases). The germline gives CDR1 SEHNR, CDR2 FQNEAQ (reference sequence). The CDR3 is 16 amino acids. V was trimmed by 1 base and J by 7 bases, leaving 19 bases between them. The CDR3 DNA follows: TGTGCCAGCAGCTTAGTGGGGCAGTCTCGGGGGACTGGCTACACCTTC. It translates to CASSLVGQSRGTGYTF.

The V and J genes are TRBV5-1 and TRBJ2-4, with 11 bases aligning to TRBD2. The CDR3 spans 18 residues. Germline assignment: CDR1 SGHRS and CDR2 YFSETQ. After removal of 4 bases from V and 0 bases from J, the junction contained 9 bases not matched to a gene. The CDR3 coding sequence is TGCGCCAGCAGCCCCGGGACTAGCGGTACTCTAGCCAAAAACATTCAGTACTTC. This sequence encodes CASSPGTSGTLAKNIQYF.

The chain has TRBV18 and TRBJ1-1; D is unresolved. In germline, CDR1 is KGHSH, CDR2 LQKENI. The CDR3 spans 14 residues. With 6 bases removed from V and 1 base from J, the gap between germline ends came to 12 bases. The CDR3 bases are TGTGCCAGCTCCCTAATAGGTCGGAACACTGAAGCTTTCTTT. Protein sequence: CASSLIGRNTEAFF.

Concerning this clone: Distinct nucleotide sequences in the sample also encode this CDR3. The V and J genes are TRBV5-1 and TRBJ2-7; D may correspond to TRBD1 or TRBD2 (5 bases each). Germline V gene lookup returns CDR1 SGHRS and CDR2 YFSETQ. The V end lost 0 bases, the J end lost 3 bases, and 10 bases lay between the germline ends. The CDR3 is 14 residues long. The CDR3 sequence is CASSLVQGDYEQYF. In DNA form, the CDR3 reads TGCGCCAGCAGCTTGGTCCAGGGAGACTACGAGCAGTACTTC. The variable domain in full, with the rest retrieved from reference TRBV5-1 and TRBJ2-7, is KAGVTQTPRYLIKTRGQQVTLSCSPISGHRSVSWYQQTPGQGLQFLFEYFSETQRNKGNFPGRFSGRQFSNSRSEMNVSTLELGDSALYLCASSLVQGDYEQYFGPGTRLTVT.

This CDR3 reads CASSLGTSGTLYNEQFF. CDR3 bases: TGTGCCAGCAGCTTGGGGACTAGCGGGACCCTCTACAATGAGCAGTTCTTC. This sequence joins TRBV11-2 and TRBJ2-1; 13 bases fit TRBD2. The CDR3 covers 17 residues. With 3 bases clipped from V and 3 bases from J, the junction kept 5 bases outside the gene matches. Germline loops: CDR1 SGHAT, CDR2 FQNNGV.

J is TRBJ2-3 and V is TRBV7-2; D assignment may be TRBD1 or TRBD2 (5 bases each). The germline V gene encodes CDR1 SGHTA and CDR2 FQGNSA. The CDR3 consists of 17 residues. Trimming cost V 4 bases and J 4 bases, with 21 bases left between them. This CDR3 reads CASSSQGWGRGPDTQYF. CDR3 nucleotides: TGTGCCAGCAGCTCCCAGGGTTGGGGGAGAGGGCCAGATACGCAGTATTTT. Based on the CDR3 plus reference TRBV7-2 and TRBJ2-3, the full variable domain is GAGVSQSPSNKVTEKGKDVELRCDPISGHTALYWYRQSLGQGLEFLIYFQGNSAPDKSGLPSDRFSAERTGGSVSTLTIQRTQQEDSAVYLCASSSQGWGRGPDTQYFGPGTRLTVL.

This clone has only a few counts. This chain uses TRBV28 with TRBJ2-1, with TRBD2 identical over 8 bases. The germline V gene encodes CDR1 MDHEN and CDR2 SYDVKM. This CDR3 is built from 20 residues. J was trimmed by 2 bases and V by 3 bases; bases with no gene match: 18. The CDR3 sequence is CASSFPKLADELYTYNEQFF. In DNA form, the CDR3 reads TGTGCCAGCAGTTTCCCCAAACTAGCGGACGAGCTTTATACCTACAATGAGCAGTTCTTC.

This rearrangement joins TRBV7-3 to TRBJ2-1; 8 nucleotides agree with TRBD2. From germline, CDR1 is SGHTA and CDR2 FQGTGA. Losses at the gene ends were 4 bases for V and 9 bases for J; bases not matched to a gene: 5. This CDR3 has 13 amino acids. Written as DNA, the CDR3 is TGTGCCAGCAGCTCGGGACTAGGTGCTGAGCAGTTCTTC. It codes for CASSSGLGAEQFF.

This clone came up once. V and J are TRBV4-1 and TRBJ2-2, with D possibly matching TRBD2 (6 bases). CDR1 and CDR2 (germline): MGHRA, YSYEKL. The ends were cut back, 1 base at V and 1 base at J, with 10 bases in the middle. This CDR3 contains 16 residues. The CDR3 loop reads CASSQGTGLNTGELFF. The CDR3 nucleotides read TGCGCCAGCAGCCAAGGTACGGGACTGAACACCGGGGAGCTGTTTTTT.

This clone was recorded once. The chain carries TRBV19 and TRBJ1-5; 9 positions match TRBD1. Looked up from germline, CDR1 is LNHDA and CDR2 is SQIVND (reference sequence). CDR3 length: 15 residues. The trim removed 3 bases at V and 5 bases at J, leaving 5 bases unmatched. The CDR3 bases are TGTGCCAGTAGTATCCGGACAGGGGCTTATCAGCCCCAGCATTTT. Residues: CASSIRTGAYQPQHF. Looking up the rest from reference TRBV19 and TRBJ1-5 gives the full variable domain: DGGITQSPKYLFRKEGQNVTLSCEQNLNHDAMYWYRQDPGQGLRLIYYSQIVNDFQKGDIAEGYSVSREKKESFPLTVTSAQKNPTAFYLCASSIRTGAYQPQHFGDGTRLSIL.

This sequence joins TRBV11-3 and TRBJ1-5; D may be TRBD1 (6 bases). Germline-derived CDR1 and CDR2 are SGHNT and YENEEA. The CDR3 is 16 residues long. The V end lost 0 bases, the J end lost 5 bases, and 14 bases lay between the germline ends. This CDR3 is CASSLDRPGAYQPQHF. Written as DNA, the CDR3 is TGTGCCAGCAGCTTAGATCGCCCGGGGGCCTATCAGCCCCAGCATTTT.